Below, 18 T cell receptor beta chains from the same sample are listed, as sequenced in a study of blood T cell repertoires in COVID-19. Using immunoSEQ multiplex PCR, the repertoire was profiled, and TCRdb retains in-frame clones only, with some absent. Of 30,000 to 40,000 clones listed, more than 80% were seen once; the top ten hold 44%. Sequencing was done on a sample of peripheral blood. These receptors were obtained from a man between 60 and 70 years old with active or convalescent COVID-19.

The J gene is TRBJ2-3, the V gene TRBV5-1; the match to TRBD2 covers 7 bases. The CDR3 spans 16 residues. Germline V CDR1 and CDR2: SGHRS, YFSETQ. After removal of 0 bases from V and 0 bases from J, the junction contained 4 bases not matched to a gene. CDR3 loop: CASSLGLLASTDTQYF. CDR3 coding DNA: TGCGCCAGCAGCTTGGGCTTACTAGCGAGCACAGATACGCAGTATTTT.

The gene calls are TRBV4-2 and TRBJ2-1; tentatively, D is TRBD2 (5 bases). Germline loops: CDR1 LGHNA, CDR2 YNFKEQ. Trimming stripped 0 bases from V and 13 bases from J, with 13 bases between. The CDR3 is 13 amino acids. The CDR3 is CASSQDRGRRQFF. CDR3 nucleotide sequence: TGTGCCAGCAGCCAAGATAGAGGGCGAAGACAGTTCTTC.

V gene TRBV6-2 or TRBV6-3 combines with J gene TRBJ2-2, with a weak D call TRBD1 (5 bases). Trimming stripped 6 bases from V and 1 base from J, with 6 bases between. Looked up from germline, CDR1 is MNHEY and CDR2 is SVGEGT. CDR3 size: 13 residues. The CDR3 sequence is CASSTGNTGELFF. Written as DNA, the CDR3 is TGTGCCAGCAGCACAGGGAACACCGGGGAGCTGTTTTTT.

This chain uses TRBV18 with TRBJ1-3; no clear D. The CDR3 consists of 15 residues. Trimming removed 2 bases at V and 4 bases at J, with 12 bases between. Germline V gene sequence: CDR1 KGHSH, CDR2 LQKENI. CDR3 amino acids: CASSPGLAEGNTIYF. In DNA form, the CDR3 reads TGTGCCAGCTCACCAGGTCTGGCGGAAGGAAACACCATATATTTT.

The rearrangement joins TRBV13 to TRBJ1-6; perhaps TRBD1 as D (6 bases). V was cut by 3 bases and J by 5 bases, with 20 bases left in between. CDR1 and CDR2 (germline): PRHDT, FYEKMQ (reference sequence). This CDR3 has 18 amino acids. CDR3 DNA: TGTGCCAGCAGCTTTAGCATGGTCCAGGGGAAAAATAATTCACCCCTCCACTTT. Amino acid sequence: CASSFSMVQGKNNSPLHF.

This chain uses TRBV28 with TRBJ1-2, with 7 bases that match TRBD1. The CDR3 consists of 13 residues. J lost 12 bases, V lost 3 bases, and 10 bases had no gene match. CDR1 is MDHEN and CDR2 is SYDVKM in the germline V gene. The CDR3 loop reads CASSFPGQSFNTF. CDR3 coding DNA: TGTGCCAGCAGTTTCCCGGGACAGTCTTTCAACACCTTC.

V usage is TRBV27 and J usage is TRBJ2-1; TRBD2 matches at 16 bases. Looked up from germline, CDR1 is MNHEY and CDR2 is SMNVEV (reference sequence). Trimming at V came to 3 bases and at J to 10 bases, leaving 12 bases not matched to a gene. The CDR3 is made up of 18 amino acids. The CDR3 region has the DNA TGTGCCAGCAGTTTCTCTGATCCGGGACTAGCGGGAGGGGGGGAGCAGTTCTTC. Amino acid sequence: CASSFSDPGLAGGGEQFF.

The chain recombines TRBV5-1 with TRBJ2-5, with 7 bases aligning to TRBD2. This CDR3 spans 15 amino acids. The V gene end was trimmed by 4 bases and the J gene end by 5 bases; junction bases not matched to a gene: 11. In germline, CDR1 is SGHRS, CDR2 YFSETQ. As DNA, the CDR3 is TGCGCCAGCAGCCCGGGGCGGCGGGGGACGGAGACCCAGTACTTC. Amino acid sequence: CASSPGRRGTETQYF.

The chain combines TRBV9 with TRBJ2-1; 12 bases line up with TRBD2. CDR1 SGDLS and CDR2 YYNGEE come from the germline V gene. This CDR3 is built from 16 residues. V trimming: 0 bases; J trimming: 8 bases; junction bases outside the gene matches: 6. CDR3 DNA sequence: TGTGCCAGCAGCGTAGACCCTAGCGGGGGGGTCGATGAGCAGTTCTTC. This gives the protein CASSVDPSGGVDEQFF. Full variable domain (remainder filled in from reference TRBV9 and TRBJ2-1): DSGVTQTPKHLITATGQRVTLRCSPRSGDLSVYWYQQSLDQGLQFLIQYYNGEERAKGNILERFSAQQFPDLHSELNLSSLELGDSALYFCASSVDPSGGVDEQFFGPGTRLTVL.

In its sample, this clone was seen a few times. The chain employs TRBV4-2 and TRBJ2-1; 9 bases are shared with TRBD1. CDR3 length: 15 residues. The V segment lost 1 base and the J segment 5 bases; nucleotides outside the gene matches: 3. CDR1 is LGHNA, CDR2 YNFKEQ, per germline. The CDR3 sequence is CASSQGGQGDNEQFF. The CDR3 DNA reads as TGTGCCAGCAGCCAAGGGGGACAGGGTGACAATGAGCAGTTCTTC.

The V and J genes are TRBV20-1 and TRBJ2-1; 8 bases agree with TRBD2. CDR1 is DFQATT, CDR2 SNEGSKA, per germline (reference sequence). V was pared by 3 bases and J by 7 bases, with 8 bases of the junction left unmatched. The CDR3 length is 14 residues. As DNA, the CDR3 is TGCAGTGCTAGTTCGGGAGGGCCGGGGAATGAGCAGTTCTTC. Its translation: CSASSGGPGNEQFF.

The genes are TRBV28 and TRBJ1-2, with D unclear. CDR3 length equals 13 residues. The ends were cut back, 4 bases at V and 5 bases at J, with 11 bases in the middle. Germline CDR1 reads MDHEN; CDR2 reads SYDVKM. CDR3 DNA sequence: TGTGCCAGCAGTTCTTCTCGGGTTTATGGCTACACCTTC. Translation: CASSSSRVYGYTF.

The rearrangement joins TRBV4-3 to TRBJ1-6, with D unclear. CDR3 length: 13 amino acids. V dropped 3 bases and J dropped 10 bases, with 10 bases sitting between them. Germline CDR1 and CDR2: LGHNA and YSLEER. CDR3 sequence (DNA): TGCGCCAGCAGCCAGAAGGTGGGCTCACCCCTCCACTTT. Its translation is CASSQKVGSPLHF.

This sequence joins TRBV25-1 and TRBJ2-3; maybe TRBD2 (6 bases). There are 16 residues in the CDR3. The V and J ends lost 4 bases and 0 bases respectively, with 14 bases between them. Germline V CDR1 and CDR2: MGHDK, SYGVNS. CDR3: CASSAFDGTSTDTQYF. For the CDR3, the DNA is TGTGCCAGCAGTGCCTTCGACGGGACTAGCACAGATACGCAGTATTTT.

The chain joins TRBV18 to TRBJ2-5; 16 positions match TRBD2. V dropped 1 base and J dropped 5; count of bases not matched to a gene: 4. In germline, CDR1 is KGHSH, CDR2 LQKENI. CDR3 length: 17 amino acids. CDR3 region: CASSPLGLAGGKETQYF. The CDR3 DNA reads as TGTGCCAGCTCACCACTGGGACTAGCGGGAGGGAAGGAGACCCAGTACTTC.

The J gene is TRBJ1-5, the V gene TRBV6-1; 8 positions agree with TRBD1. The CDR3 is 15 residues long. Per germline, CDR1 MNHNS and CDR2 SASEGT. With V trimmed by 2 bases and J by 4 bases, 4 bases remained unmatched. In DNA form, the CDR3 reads TGTGCCAGCAGTGAATTACAGGGGGGAAATCAGCCCCAGCATTTT. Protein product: CASSELQGGNQPQHF.

The CDR3 nucleotides read TGTGCCAGCAGTTTATCGGGGGGGACTAATGAAAAACTGTTTTTT. Its translation is CASSLSGGTNEKLFF. The rearrangement links TRBV28 to TRBJ1-4; perhaps TRBD1 as D (5 bases). CDR1 and CDR2 from the germline V gene are MDHEN and SYDVKM. Trimming stripped 1 base from V and 2 bases from J, with 8 bases between. CDR3 length: 15 residues.

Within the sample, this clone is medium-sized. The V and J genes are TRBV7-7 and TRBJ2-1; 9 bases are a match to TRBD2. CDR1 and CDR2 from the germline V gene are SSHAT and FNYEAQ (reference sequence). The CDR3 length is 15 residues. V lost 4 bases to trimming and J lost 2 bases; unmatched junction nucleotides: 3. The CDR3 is CASSSGLAAYNEQFF. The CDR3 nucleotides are TGTGCCAGCAGCTCGGGACTAGCAGCCTACAATGAGCAGTTCTTC.